Following are 23 T cell receptor beta chains from one sample sequenced in a study of blood T cell repertoires in COVID-19. The table came from immunoSEQ multiplex PCR; TCRdb's copy has only in-frame clones and leaves some out. Of about 210,000 clones listed, 92% were seen once; the top ten hold roughly 1.2%. Sequenced material: peripheral blood. These receptors all stem from a man aged 30-40 years with acute or convalescent COVID-19.

V and J are TRBV2 and TRBJ2-7, with TRBD1 identical over 11 bases. The CDR3 runs to 13 residues. Per the germline V gene, CDR1 is SNHLY and CDR2 is FYNNEI. The trim removed 8 bases at V and 2 bases at J, leaving 2 bases unmatched. As DNA, the CDR3 is TGTGCCAGCGGGGACAGGGGGACCTACGAGCAGTACTTC. It specifies CASGDRGTYEQYF.

The chain recombines TRBV25-1 with TRBJ1-1, with TRBD1 as a possible D gene (6 bases). The germline CDR1 and CDR2 sequences are MGHDK and SYGVNS. This CDR3 comprises 15 residues. With 6 bases removed from V and 4 bases from J, the gap between germline ends came to 18 bases. The DNA of the CDR3 is TGTGCCAGCAGGGGGGCAGCTTTTATGGCCACTGAAGCTTTCTTT. Its translation: CASRGAAFMATEAFF.

The gene calls are TRBV4-1 and TRBJ1-1; no clear D. The germline CDR1 and CDR2 sequences are MGHRA and YSYEKL. CDR3 size: 13 residues. V was pared by 0 bases and J by 4 bases, with 6 bases between. DNA for the CDR3: TGCGCCAGCAGCCAAGATGCGGCCACTGAAGCTTTCTTT. Amino acids: CASSQDAATEAFF.

A note on this clone: In the same sample, other DNA sequences code for this CDR3. The chain carries TRBV5-1 and TRBJ2-7; 7 nucleotides match TRBD2. This CDR3 contains 13 residues. Germline V gene lookup returns CDR1 SGHRS and CDR2 YFSETQ. With 6 bases clipped from V and 1 base from J, the junction kept 4 bases outside the gene matches. DNA for the CDR3: TGCGCCAGCAACCCTAGCGGATCCTACGAGCAGTACTTC. As protein: CASNPSGSYEQYF.

The rearrangement joins TRBV12-3 or TRBV12-4 to TRBJ2-5; D unclear. This CDR3 is built from 12 residues. Trimming removed 2 bases from V and 5 bases from J, with 6 bases in between. The CDR3 region has the DNA TGTGCCAGCAGTTTATCGTATGAGACCCAGTACTTC. Its translation is CASSLSYETQYF.

This chain connects TRBV5-5 to TRBJ2-7, with D unclear. The CDR3 totals 14 residues. V was cut by 1 base and J by 9 bases, with 17 bases left in between. The V gene's germline CDR1 is SGHKS and CDR2 YYEKEE (reference sequence). CDR3 DNA: TGTGCCAGCAGCTTGTATAGCCAGCCGAGAGGGCAGTACTTC. It codes for CASSLYSQPRGQYF.

The rearrangement uses TRBV25-1 and TRBJ1-2; perhaps TRBD1 as D (6 bases). Germline V gene sequence: CDR1 MGHDK, CDR2 SYGVNS. Trimming took off 2 bases at V and 7 bases at J, with 17 bases between the two ends. This CDR3 comprises 15 residues. DNA for the CDR3: TGTGCCAGCAGTGAACCGATCACAGGGTTGAGTGGCTACACCTTC. It specifies CASSEPITGLSGYTF.

V usage is TRBV30 and J usage is TRBJ2-2; possible D gene TRBD2, 5 bases. Germline V lookup: CDR1 GTSNPN, CDR2 SVGIG (reference sequence). The CDR3 extends over 14 amino acids. V dropped 5 bases and J dropped 5 bases, with 15 bases sitting between them. CDR3 region: CAWVPEVWTGELFF. As DNA, the CDR3 is TGTGCCTGGGTTCCGGAGGTTTGGACCGGGGAGCTGTTTTTT. The variable domain in full, with the rest retrieved from reference TRBV30 and TRBJ2-2, is SQTIHQWPATLVQPVGSPLSLECTVEGTSNPNLYWYRQAAGRGLQLLFYSVGIGQISSEVPQNLSASRPQDRQFILSSKKLLLSDSGFYLCAWVPEVWTGELFFGEGSRLTVL.

The chain couples TRBV28 to TRBJ1-2, with 8 bases fitting TRBD1. V shed 6 bases and J 9 bases; nucleotides not matched to a gene: 6. This CDR3 spans 12 amino acids. From germline, CDR1 is MDHEN and CDR2 SYDVKM. The CDR3 nucleotides are TGTGCCAGCAGGCCAGGGGGCATGAGCTACACCTTC. This codes for CASRPGGMSYTF.

V gene TRBV7-2 combines with J gene TRBJ1-1; 8 nucleotides align to TRBD1. The CDR3 has 14 residues. Germline V gene sequence: CDR1 SGHTA, CDR2 FQGNSA. J gave up 3 bases and V 4 bases, and 4 bases lay outside the gene matches. CDR3 in amino acids: CASSYPGGYTEAFF. The DNA for the CDR3 is TGTGCCAGCAGCTACCCAGGGGGCTACACTGAAGCTTTCTTT.

The chain combines TRBV7-9 with TRBJ2-1; D remains ambiguous. V gave up 5 bases and J gave up 8 bases, with 19 bases separating them. The CDR3 covers 15 residues. Germline lookup yields CDR1 SEHNR and CDR2 FQNEAQ (reference sequence). Written as DNA, the CDR3 is TGTGCCAGCAGCCCAAGGTCGCAGGTCGGCCATGAGCAGTTCTTC. It is translated as CASSPRSQVGHEQFF.

The rearrangement joins TRBV14 to TRBJ1-1; D unclear. V gave up 1 base and J gave up 5 bases, with 14 bases separating them. Germline CDR1 and CDR2: SGHDN and FVKESK. CDR3 length: 15 residues. The CDR3 DNA reads TGTGCCAGCAGCCAAGGGCGGGGTAGATGGACTGAAGCTTTCTTT. It translates to CASSQGRGRWTEAFF. The variable domain in full, completed from reference TRBV14 and TRBJ1-1, reads EAGVTQFPSHSVIEKGQTVTLRCDPISGHDNLYWYRRVMGKEIKFLLHFVKESKQDESGMPNNRFLAERTGGTYSTLKVQPAELEDSGVYFCASSQGRGRWTEAFFGQGTRLTVV.

The V and J genes are TRBV6-5 and TRBJ1-1; D not resolved. Germline V lookup: CDR1 MNHEY, CDR2 SVGAGI. The V end was cut by 0 bases, the J end by 1 base, with 12 bases between. The CDR3 has 16 amino acids. The CDR3 protein is CASSYSRGRSNTEAFF. CDR3 DNA: TGTGCCAGCAGTTACTCCCGAGGCCGTTCGAACACTGAAGCTTTCTTT.

This clone has just one count. J is TRBJ1-6 and V is TRBV10-1; TRBD1 matches at 8 bases. V dropped 9 bases and J dropped 9; count of bases not matched to a gene: 10. The germline CDR1 and CDR2 sequences are WNHNN and SYGVQD (reference sequence). The CDR3 length is 14 residues. The CDR3 here is CARAGQGFCSPLHF. In nucleotides, the CDR3 is TGCGCCAGGGCCGGACAGGGATTTTGTTCACCCCTCCACTTT.

In the case of this clone: Other DNA sequences within the sample encode an identical CDR3. This sequence joins TRBV5-1 and TRBJ1-6; 10 bases align to TRBD1. Looked up from germline, CDR1 is SGHRS and CDR2 is YFSETQ. The CDR3 length is 14 residues. V was clipped by 3 bases and J by 7 bases; unmatched bases: 1. CDR3 amino acids: CASSSGQGNSPLHF. CDR3 DNA sequence: TGCGCCAGCAGCTCGGGACAGGGGAATTCACCCCTCCACTTT.

The rearrangement links TRBV6-5 to TRBJ1-2, with TRBD1 as a possible D gene (6 bases). The CDR3 runs to 15 residues. Trimming cost V 0 bases and J 4 bases, with 12 bases left between them. CDR1 and CDR2 from the germline V gene are MNHEY and SVGAGI. The chain's CDR3 is CASSYSTGSTYGYTF. Here the CDR3 DNA reads TGTGCCAGCAGTTACTCGACAGGTTCGACCTATGGCTACACCTTC.

Notes on this clone: A junction end diverges from the germline sequence, so it may reflect a read error. The chain uses TRBV14 and TRBJ2-5, with D perhaps matching TRBD1 (6 bases). This CDR3 has 14 amino acids. Germline CDR1 and CDR2: SGHDN and FVKESK. The CDR3 bases are TGTGCCAGCAGGGCCAGGGGACGGGAAGAAACCCAGTACTTC. Its protein product is CASRARGREETQYF.

V is TRBV7-2 and J is TRBJ1-1; no clear D gene. This CDR3 is built from 14 residues. With 0 bases removed from V and 4 bases from J, the gap between germline ends came to 9 bases. The germline CDR1 and CDR2 sequences are SGHTA and FQGNSA. For the CDR3, the DNA is TGTGCCAGCAGCTTAGCCGACCCGGGCACTGAAGCTTTCTTT. Encoded protein: CASSLADPGTEAFF.

This chain links TRBV5-8 with TRBJ2-1; 9 bases fit TRBD1. Germline trimming cut 4 bases from V and 6 bases from J; bases unmatched to any gene: 8. This CDR3 region has 15 residues. CDR1 is SGHTS, CDR2 YDEGEE, per germline. CDR3 sequence reads: CASSPTGGFGNEQFF. The CDR3 region has the DNA TGTGCCAGCAGCCCGACAGGGGGATTTGGCAATGAGCAGTTCTTC.

Of note for this clone: Other DNA variants within this sample encode the same CDR3. V is TRBV5-1 and J is TRBJ1-2; D not certain. Trimming pared 2 bases from V and 0 bases from J, leaving 8 bases between. This CDR3 is 14 amino acids long. Germline V gene sequence: CDR1 SGHRS, CDR2 YFSETQ. The CDR3 nucleotides read TGCGCCAGCAGCTTCGGGTCCTCTAACTATGGCTACACCTTC. Its translation: CASSFGSSNYGYTF.

V usage is TRBV18 and J usage is TRBJ2-7, with a tentative D call TRBD1 (5 bases). This CDR3 contains 15 residues. The V gene's germline CDR1 is KGHSH and CDR2 LQKENI. The V gene lost 3 bases and the J gene lost 3 bases, with 15 bases spanning the gap. The CDR3 protein is CASSPGLGRYYEQYF. The CDR3 bases are TGTGCCAGCTCACCTGGTTTGGGGCGCTACTACGAGCAGTACTTC. The variable domain in full, with the rest retrieved from reference TRBV18 and TRBJ2-7, is NAGVMQNPRHLVRRRGQEARLRCSPMKGHSHVYWYRQLPEEGLKFMVYLQKENIIDESGMPKERFSAEFPKEGPSILRIQQVVRGDSAAYFCASSPGLGRYYEQYFGPGTRLTVT.

V usage is TRBV10-3 and J usage is TRBJ2-3; TRBD2 might be the D (6 bases). V was trimmed by 9 bases and J by 2 bases, leaving 15 bases between them. The V gene's germline CDR1 is ENHRY and CDR2 SYGVKD. This CDR3 contains 14 residues. The chain's CDR3 is CAIGAPSDTDTQYF. The CDR3 region has the DNA TGTGCCATAGGGGCACCTAGCGACACAGATACGCAGTATTTT.

In regard to this clone: Different DNA sequences within this sample yield the same CDR3. The V call is TRBV5-1, the J call TRBJ2-5, with 12 bases lining up with TRBD2. Germline lookup yields CDR1 SGHRS and CDR2 YFSETQ. V trimming: 4 bases; J trimming: 5 bases; junction bases outside the gene matches: 3. The CDR3 loop spans 14 amino acids. CDR3 in amino acids: CASSLAGGRETQYF. The CDR3 DNA reads TGCGCCAGCAGCCTAGCGGGGGGGCGTGAGACCCAGTACTTC.